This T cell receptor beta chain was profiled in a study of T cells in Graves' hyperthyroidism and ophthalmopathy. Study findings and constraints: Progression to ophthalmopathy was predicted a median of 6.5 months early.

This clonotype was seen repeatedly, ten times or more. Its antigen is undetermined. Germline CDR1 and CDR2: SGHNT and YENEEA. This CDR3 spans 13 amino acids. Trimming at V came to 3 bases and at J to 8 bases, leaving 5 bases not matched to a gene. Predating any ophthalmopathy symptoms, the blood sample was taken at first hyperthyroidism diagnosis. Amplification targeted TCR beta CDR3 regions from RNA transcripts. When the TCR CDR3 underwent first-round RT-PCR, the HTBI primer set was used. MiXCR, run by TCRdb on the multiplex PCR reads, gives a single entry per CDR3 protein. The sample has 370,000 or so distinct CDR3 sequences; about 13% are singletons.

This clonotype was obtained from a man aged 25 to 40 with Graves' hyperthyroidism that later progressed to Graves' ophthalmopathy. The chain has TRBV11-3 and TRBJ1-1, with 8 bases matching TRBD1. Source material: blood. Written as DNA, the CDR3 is TGTGCCAGCAGCTTCCCGGACAGGGAAGAAGCTTTCTTT. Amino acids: CASSFPDREEAFF.